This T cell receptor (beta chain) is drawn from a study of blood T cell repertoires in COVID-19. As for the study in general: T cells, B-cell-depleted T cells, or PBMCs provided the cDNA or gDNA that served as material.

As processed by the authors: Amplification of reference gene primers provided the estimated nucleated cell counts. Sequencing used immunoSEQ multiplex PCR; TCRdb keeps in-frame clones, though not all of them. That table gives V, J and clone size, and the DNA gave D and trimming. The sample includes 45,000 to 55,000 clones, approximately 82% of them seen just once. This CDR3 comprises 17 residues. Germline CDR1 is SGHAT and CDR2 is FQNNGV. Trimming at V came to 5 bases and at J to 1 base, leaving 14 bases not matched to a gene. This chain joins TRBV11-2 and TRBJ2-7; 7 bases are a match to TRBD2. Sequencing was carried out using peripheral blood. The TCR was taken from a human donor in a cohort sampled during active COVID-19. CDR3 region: CASSPLVGGGKSYEQYF. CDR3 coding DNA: TGTGCCAGCAGCCCCCTGGTTGGGGGGGGGAAATCCTACGAGCAGTACTTC.